This T cell receptor beta chain was identified in a study of cytomegalovirus exposure and HLA in healthy donors. Study-level points and caveats: HLA alleles showed associations with about 17,000 TCR beta sequences in a later analysis, at a 0.05 false discovery rate. When a later analysis compared HLA-associated TCR beta chains with equally common others, the HLA-associated chains turned out to be more clonally expanded and to have lower generation probabilities. Immune exposure was documented only through CMV serostatus.

As concerns this clone: Antigen specificity is unknown.

Primers included in the PCR were 60 Vbeta and 13 Jbeta primers. Profiled with immunoSEQ multiplex PCR; TCRdb holds only in-frame clones, not every one. The table records around 100,000 clones, roughly 85% of them present only once. The CDR3 runs 13 residues. V lost 3 bases and J lost 7, with 13 bases in between. In germline, CDR1 is SGHAT, CDR2 FQNNGV. The rearrangement joins TRBV11-2 to TRBJ2-7, with D perhaps matching TRBD1 (5 bases). The sequence derives from a woman aged 40 to 50 in good health and CMV-seronegative. The material sequenced was PBMCs. CDR3 loop: CASSFRVIGEQYF. DNA for the CDR3: TGTGCCAGCAGCTTCAGGGTAATCGGGGAGCAGTACTTC.